These T cell receptor beta chains were read from a single sample in a study of blood T cell repertoires in COVID-19. Assay used: immunoSEQ multiplex PCR; TCRdb lists only in-frame clones, some missing. This sample carries 200,000 to 250,000 clones, over 70% of them seen once, and the ten largest clones take approximately 6%. The sequenced sample consisted of peripheral blood. The receptors were sampled from a woman aged 65 to 85 with acute or convalescent COVID-19. Each CDR3 is given with its conserved first and last residue. The D gene is left open where the match is weak. Expanded clones get a size class; other rows say once, few or many, or leave the size out.

v_call	d_call	j_call	clone_size	cdr3_nt	cdr3_aa
TRBV2	NA	TRBJ1-5	NA	TGTGCCAGCAGTGACTGGCCACCAAGCAATCAGCCCCAGCATTTT	CASSDWPPSNQPQHF
TRBV15	NA	TRBJ2-5	NA	TGTGCCACCAGCAGGGCGGAGGGGTGGGTTGGAGAGACCCAGTACTTC	CATSRAEGWVGETQYF
TRBV3-1/TRBV3-2	NA	TRBJ1-5	NA	TGTGCCAGCAGTCTTGACAGTAGCAATCAGCCCCAGCATTTT	CASSLDSSNQPQHF
TRBV18	TRBD1	TRBJ2-7	NA	TGTGCCAGCTCACCGGGAGGGACAGGGGACGAGCAGTACTTC	CASSPGGTGDEQYF
TRBV7-8	TRBD1	TRBJ1-6	NA	TGTGCCAGCAGCTTAGTGACAGGGATGGATTCACCCCTCCACTTT	CASSLVTGMDSPLHF
TRBV19	TRBD2	TRBJ2-1	once	TGTGCCAGTAGTATTCAGCTAGCGGGAGTGGGTGAGCAGTTCTTC	CASSIQLAGVGEQFF
TRBV24-1	TRBD1	TRBJ2-2	NA	TGTGCCACCAGTGAGGAGGGACAGGGGATCGGGGAGCTGTTTTTT	CATSEEGQGIGELFF
TRBV6-6	NA	TRBJ2-7	once	TGTGCCAGCAACCCCTCCCTAGCTTTGGGCTACGAGCAGTACTTC	CASNPSLALGYEQYF
TRBV29-1	NA	TRBJ1-2	NA	TGCAGCGTTGAAGGTCCGACAGACTTGTATGGCTACACCTTC	CSVEGPTDLYGYTF
TRBV18	NA	TRBJ1-2	NA	TGTGCCAGCTCACCACCGGGCCCCGCGTACTATGGCTACACCTTC	CASSPPGPAYYGYTF
TRBV15	TRBD2	TRBJ2-4	NA	TGTGCCACCAGGCCGGGGACTAGCGGAGAAGGGGGAGCCAAAAACATTCAGTACTTC	CATRPGTSGEGGAKNIQYF
TRBV5-1	TRBD1	TRBJ1-3	NA	TGCGCCAGTAGAACAGGGGACGGAAACACCATATATTTT	CASRTGDGNTIYF
TRBV6-2/TRBV6-3	NA	TRBJ2-7	NA	TGTGCCAGCAGTTATGGGGCAGGCCCCTACGAGCAGTACTTC	CASSYGAGPYEQYF
TRBV7-8	NA	TRBJ1-1	once	TGTGCCAGCAGCTTAGCGGGGGGAGGTGGCACTGAAGCTTTCTTT	CASSLAGGGGTEAFF
TRBV5-4	TRBD1	TRBJ2-7	NA	TGTGCCAGCAGCCATAAAACCGGGACAGGGATGTACGAGCAGTACTTC	CASSHKTGTGMYEQYF
TRBV28	TRBD2	TRBJ2-1	once	TGTGCCAGCAGTCCCCTCACTAGCGGTCCAGAGGCGCCTCCCAATGAGCAGTTCTTC	CASSPLTSGPEAPPNEQFF
TRBV24-1	TRBD2	TRBJ2-5	NA	TGTGCCACCAGTGATGCTAGCGGGAGCGGAGAGACCCAGTACTTC	CATSDASGSGETQYF
TRBV3-1/TRBV3-2	TRBD2	TRBJ2-3	NA	TGTGCCAGCAGCCAAGATCGAGAGGCGGGAGGGCTCTGGGGTACGCAGTATTTT	CASSQDREAGGLWGTQYF
TRBV19	TRBD1	TRBJ2-7	NA	TGTGCCAGTAGAAGCGCGGGACAGGGAACATACGAGCAGTACTTC	CASRSAGQGTYEQYF
TRBV10-1	NA	TRBJ2-3	once	TGCGCCAGCAGTGTGAGCGGGAGCACAGATACGCAGTATTTT	CASSVSGSTDTQYF
TRBV6-6	TRBD2	TRBJ2-1	once	TGTGCCACCAGAGGAACGGGAGGGCTCGGCAATGAGCAGTTCTTC	CATRGTGGLGNEQFF
TRBV7-2	TRBD1	TRBJ1-2	few	TGTGCCAGCAGCCCCGGGACAGCGCCTTACAAAAACTATGGCTACACCTTC	CASSPGTAPYKNYGYTF
TRBV19	TRBD1	TRBJ2-1	once	TGTGCCAGTAGAACTTGGGACAGGGGCAATGAGCAGTTCTTC	CASRTWDRGNEQFF
TRBV10-3	NA	TRBJ2-2	NA	TGTGCCATCAGCCCCTCTAGGGGGAACACCGGGGAGCTGTTTTTT	CAISPSRGNTGELFF
TRBV2	TRBD2	TRBJ2-1	NA	TGTGCCAGCACTCAGACTAGCGGGATGCCTAATGAGCAGTTCTTC	CASTQTSGMPNEQFF
TRBV9	TRBD1	TRBJ1-1	NA	TGTGCCAGCAGCCCAGGGGGCGAAGGCACTGAAGCTTTCTTT	CASSPGGEGTEAFF
TRBV20-1	TRBD2	TRBJ2-7	NA	TGCAGTGCTAGTAAATTCCCTAGCGGGAATCAGGAGCAGTACTTC	CSASKFPSGNQEQYF
TRBV11-3	TRBD1	TRBJ2-5	NA	TGTGCCAGCAGCCTAGGACAGGGGGCGACCCAGTACTTC	CASSLGQGATQYF
TRBV2	NA	TRBJ2-2	NA	TGTGCCAGCAGCCAAGGGGGTACCGGGGAGCTGTTTTTT	CASSQGGTGELFF
TRBV5-1	TRBD1	TRBJ2-1	few	TGCGCCAGCAGCGCCGGGACAGGGAACAATGAGCAGTTCTTC	CASSAGTGNNEQFF
TRBV28	NA	TRBJ2-2	NA	TGTGCCAGCAGGACACGGGGGGCGGGCACCGGGGAGCTGTTTTTT	CASRTRGAGTGELFF
TRBV5-1	NA	TRBJ1-1	NA	TGCGCCAGGGCCATAACCCCTGAAGCTTTCTTT	CARAITPEAFF
TRBV20-1	TRBD2	TRBJ2-1	NA	TGCAGTGCTAGTCGAGGCGCGGGAGGGCCCCGGGGCTACAATGAGCAGTTCTTC	CSASRGAGGPRGYNEQFF
TRBV2	NA	TRBJ2-2	NA	TGTGCCAGCAGTCCGTTAACGGACTACCCCGGGGAGCTGTTTTTT	CASSPLTDYPGELFF
TRBV5-6	TRBD1	TRBJ1-6	many	TGTGCCAGCAGCTTGGGAGGGGGCCAGCGTTCACCCCTCCACTTT	CASSLGGGQRSPLHF
TRBV25-1	NA	TRBJ2-1	NA	TGTGCCGCAGCAGGAAGTGTAGGCAACAATGAGCAGTTCTTC	CAAAGSVGNNEQFF
TRBV16	TRBD1	TRBJ1-5	NA	TGTGCCAGCAGCCAACAACAGGGGTCTCAGCCCCAGCATTTT	CASSQQQGSQPQHF
TRBV9	NA	TRBJ1-5	NA	TGTGCCAGCAGCGTAGCCCGGTGGGGCCGGGCTAACAGACCTATAGTTGGCAATCAGCCCCAGCATTTT	CASSVARWGRANRPIVGNQPQHF
TRBV30	TRBD1	TRBJ2-2	NA	TGTGCCTGGAGGGACAGGGGCCACACCGGGGAGCTGTTTTTT	CAWRDRGHTGELFF
TRBV24-1	NA	TRBJ2-3	NA	TGTGCCACCAGTGAGATTTTACAGGGTACAGATACGCAGTATTTT	CATSEILQGTDTQYF
TRBV11-2	NA	TRBJ1-3	NA	TGTGCCAGCAGCTTAGACAGCTCTGGAAACACCATATATTTT	CASSLDSSGNTIYF
TRBV21-1	NA	TRBJ2-1	NA	TGTGCCAGCAGCAAAACCCCAGGGGGGCCGGGGGATGAGCAGTTCTTC	CASSKTPGGPGDEQFF
TRBV4-1	NA	TRBJ1-2	NA	TGCGCCAGCAGCCAAGACGAAACAGGGATTCGGTATGGCTACACCTTC	CASSQDETGIRYGYTF
TRBV7-2	NA	TRBJ2-5	NA	TGTGCCAGCAAAACAGTGAACCAAGAGACCCAGTACTTC	CASKTVNQETQYF
TRBV18	NA	TRBJ2-1	NA	TGTGCCAGCTCAAAGGAAGGGAGGAAGAACAATGAGCAGTTCTTC	CASSKEGRKNNEQFF
TRBV14	NA	TRBJ1-2	NA	TGTGCCAGCAGCCAAAGAGGGGGGGGAGAAACTAACTATGGCTACACCTTC	CASSQRGGGETNYGYTF
TRBV14	TRBD2	TRBJ2-1	NA	TGTGCCAGCAGCTTCGGACTAGCGGCCTACAATGAGCAGTTCTTC	CASSFGLAAYNEQFF
TRBV10-2	TRBD1	TRBJ1-4	NA	TGCGCCAGCAGGCTCGGACAGGGTCCGGGAAAACTGTTTTTT	CASRLGQGPGKLFF
TRBV4-2	TRBD2	TRBJ2-1	once	TGTGCCAGCAGCCAAGAGGGTGGGACTAGCTCCTACAATGAGCAGTTCTTC	CASSQEGGTSSYNEQFF
TRBV28	NA	TRBJ2-3	NA	TGTGCCAGCAGTTTCTTGGCGGAGCGCACAGATACGCAGTATTTT	CASSFLAERTDTQYF
TRBV5-1	NA	TRBJ1-5	NA	TGCGCCAGCAGGGCCGATTTATTTAGCAATCAGCCCCAGCATTTT	CASRADLFSNQPQHF
TRBV5-6	NA	TRBJ1-2	once	TGTGCCAGCAGCTTGCCGGGAGTGGGGTATGGCTACACCTTC	CASSLPGVGYGYTF
TRBV3-1/TRBV3-2	TRBD1	TRBJ1-1	NA	TGTGCCAGCAGCCCTTGGGGACAGGGGAAAGCTTTCTTT	CASSPWGQGKAFF
TRBV18	NA	TRBJ2-1	NA	TGTGCCAGCTCACCGCGAAGGGGGAGTGGCAATGAGCAGTTCTTC	CASSPRRGSGNEQFF
TRBV5-4	TRBD1	TRBJ1-2	NA	TGTGCCAGCACCTTACCGGGACAGGGGCTCTATGGCTACACCTTC	CASTLPGQGLYGYTF
TRBV7-2	TRBD1	TRBJ1-3	NA	TGTGCCAGCAGCTTAGAGTCGCGGACAGGGCTGGGAAACACCATATATTTT	CASSLESRTGLGNTIYF
TRBV7-9	TRBD2	TRBJ2-3	NA	TGTGCCAGCAGCACTGGGACTAGCGGGGCAGATACGCAGTATTTT	CASSTGTSGADTQYF
TRBV12-3/TRBV12-4	NA	TRBJ2-2	NA	TGTGCCAGCAGTCAGTCCGGGGAGCTGTTTTTT	CASSQSGELFF